Presented here are 29 T cell receptor beta chains from one specimen sequenced in a study of post-analysis software for immune sequencing data. These receptors lack a known antigen. Unique molecular identifiers featured in each of the TCR beta cDNA libraries. Each CDR3 protein is one row after TCRdb ran MiXCR on the PCR reads. This sample carries approximately 570,000 distinct CDR3 sequences, around 40% of them seen once, and the ten largest clones take under 2%. Study conclusions and caveats: TRBV segments more frequent in patients than in controls numbered roughly 5 and included TRBV5-6, TRBV5-1 and TRBV20-1.

Sequenced: blood. The receptors originated from a girl aged 5 to 17 with multiple sclerosis.

On this clonotype: At one of its ends the junction is not consistent with the germline gene, which may arise from a read error. The rearrangement joins TRBV20-1 to TRBJ2-7, with D possibly TRBD2 on 5 matching bases. This CDR3 region has 13 residues. The germline CDR1 and CDR2 sequences are DFQATT and SNEGSKA (reference sequence). Here the CDR3 DNA reads TGCAGTACTAGGACCCCCAGCTCCTACGAGCAGTACTTC. This codes for CSTRTPSSYEQYF.

This clonotype occurred a few times. The chain couples TRBV20-1 to TRBJ1-1; the D is unclear. V was pared by 7 bases and J by 1 base, with 13 bases between. The CDR3 consists of 13 residues. Germline V CDR1 and CDR2: DFQATT, SNEGSKA (reference sequence). The CDR3 DNA reads TGCAGTGTATACTCGGTTGGGAACACTGAAGCTTTCTTT. Translating it yields CSVYSVGNTEAFF.

The V and J genes are TRBV29-1 and TRBJ2-1; tentative D call: TRBD2 (6 bases). CDR1 is SQVTM, CDR2 ANQGSEA, per germline. The ends were cut back, 4 bases at V and 2 bases at J, with 12 bases in the middle. CDR3 size: 14 residues. CDR3 nucleotides: TGCAGCGTTGGGGCGGGAACCCCCTACAATGAGCAGTTCTTC. Encoded protein: CSVGAGTPYNEQFF.

This sequence joins TRBV7-9 and TRBJ2-5; 8 bases fit TRBD1. The germline V gene has CDR1 SEHNR and CDR2 FQNEAQ (reference sequence). V trimming: 9 bases; J trimming: 3 bases; junction bases outside the gene matches: 9. CDR3 length: 14 amino acids. The CDR3 DNA is TGTGCCAGTAGAAAGGACAGGGAAGAAGAGACCCAGTACTTC. It codes for CASRKDREEETQYF. Drawing the rest from reference TRBV7-9 and TRBJ2-5, the complete variable domain is DTGVSQNPRHKITKRGQNVTFRCDPISEHNRLYWYRQTLGQGPEFLTYFQNEAQLEKSRLLSDRFSAERPKGSFSTLEIQRTEQGDSAMYLCASRKDREEETQYFGPGTRLLVL.

The chain links TRBV12-3 or TRBV12-4 to TRBJ2-3, with D possibly being TRBD1 or TRBD2 (6 bases each). This CDR3 spans 13 amino acids. Trimming cost V 6 bases and J 8 bases, with 15 bases left between them. In nucleotides, the CDR3 is TGTGCCAGCAGACCAGGGGCTAGCGTTACGCAGTATTTT. This codes for CASRPGASVTQYF.

This clonotype was counted many times. This chain connects TRBV29-1 to TRBJ2-7; 9 bases are shared with TRBD1. Germline assignment: CDR1 SQVTM and CDR2 ANQGSEA. Trimming cost V 6 bases and J 7 bases; bases outside gene matches: 4. The CDR3 extends over 11 amino acids. The CDR3 protein is CSVGDRAEQYF. The CDR3 coding sequence is TGCAGCGTCGGGGACAGGGCAGAGCAGTACTTC.

The rearrangement links TRBV10-3 to TRBJ1-2; a weak D match, TRBD1 (6 bases). The V gene's germline CDR1 is ENHRY and CDR2 SYGVKD. This CDR3 contains 16 residues. Trimming removed 3 bases from V and 2 bases from J, with 16 bases in between. CDR3 loop: CAISDPLQGKNYGYTF. CDR3 DNA sequence: TGTGCCATCAGTGACCCCCTTCAGGGGAAGAACTATGGCTACACCTTC.

This clonotype was picked up a small number of times. The chain links TRBV12-3 or TRBV12-4 to TRBJ2-7, with 7 bases that match TRBD1. The CDR3 totals 11 residues. V shed 7 bases, J shed 4 bases, and the junction held 1 base outside the gene matches. The CDR3 loop is CASNRGYEQYF. The CDR3 DNA is TGTGCCAGCAACAGGGGATACGAGCAGTACTTC.

The genes are TRBV4-2 and TRBJ1-1; D gene ambiguous. The CDR3 length is 14 residues. V was shortened by 0 bases and J by 1 base, with 6 bases between the two germline ends. Germline CDR1 is LGHNA and CDR2 is YNFKEQ. The CDR3 nucleotides read TGTGCCAGCAGCCAAGATTCTTCGAACACTGAAGCTTTCTTT. It codes for CASSQDSSNTEAFF.

V and J are TRBV29-1 and TRBJ2-7; no definite D call. From germline, CDR1 is SQVTM and CDR2 ANQGSEA. CDR3 length equals 12 residues. V was trimmed by 7 bases and J by 4 bases, leaving 14 bases between them. The CDR3 protein is CSARGRWYEQYF. The CDR3, as DNA: TGCAGCGCCCGAGGCAGGTGGTACGAGCAGTACTTC.

The V call is TRBV12-3 or TRBV12-4, the J call TRBJ1-2; TRBD1 might be the D (6 bases). This CDR3 comprises 13 residues. V lost 3 bases to trimming and J lost 8 bases, with 13 bases between them. The CDR3 nucleotides are TGTGCCAGCAGTTTTTCGGGGGGCAGGGGCTACACCTTC. Encoded protein: CASSFSGGRGYTF.

This clonotype was observed a few times. The CDR3 sequence: CSVEDLQGFIIQFF. The CDR3 DNA follows: TGCAGCGTTGAAGATCTTCAGGGCTTCATAATTCAGTTCTTC. This chain connects TRBV29-1 to TRBJ2-1; tentatively, D is TRBD1 (5 bases). V lost 0 bases and J 13 bases, leaving 19 bases between the germline ends. The length of the CDR3 is 14 residues. CDR1 is SQVTM, CDR2 ANQGSEA, per germline.

The CDR3 is CASSSAGYKNEQYF. The DNA for the CDR3 is TGCGCCAGCAGCTCGGCGGGGTACAAGAACGAGCAGTACTTC. V usage is TRBV5-1 and J usage is TRBJ2-7; tentatively, D is TRBD2 (6 bases). V was clipped by 3 bases and J by 5 bases, with 15 bases between them. Germline loops: CDR1 SGHRS, CDR2 YFSETQ. This CDR3 region has 14 residues.

CDR3 sequence (DNA): TGCGCCAGCAGCCCGGGCAGGGCGGAGGATGGCTACACCTTC. This encodes CASSPGRAEDGYTF. V is TRBV5-1 and J is TRBJ1-2; possibly TRBD1 for D (5 bases). The CDR3 spans 14 residues. Trimming cost V 4 bases and J 6 bases, with 16 bases left between them. From germline, CDR1 is SGHRS and CDR2 YFSETQ.

V is TRBV28 and J is TRBJ2-7, with D uncertain. V lost 2 bases and J 2 bases, leaving 7 bases between the germline ends. CDR3 length equals 13 residues. Germline CDR1 MDHEN, CDR2 SYDVKM. The CDR3 loop reads CASSLVRAYEQYF. As DNA, the CDR3 is TGTGCCAGCAGTTTAGTAAGAGCCTACGAGCAGTACTTC.

The genes are TRBV7-2 and TRBJ2-3; 9 bases are shared with TRBD2. In germline, CDR1 is SGHTA, CDR2 FQGNSA. The CDR3 is 14 residues long. Trimming cost V 9 bases and J 1 base; bases outside gene matches: 5. The CDR3 protein is CASTSSGGTDTQYF. In DNA, the CDR3 is TGTGCCAGTACCTCTAGCGGGGGCACAGATACGCAGTATTTT.

The chain recombines TRBV6-5 with TRBJ1-2; TRBD1 is a possible D gene (6 bases). This CDR3 has 15 residues. V was cut by 4 bases and J by 0 bases, with 12 bases left in between. CDR1 MNHEY and CDR2 SVGAGI come from the germline V gene. CDR3 protein: CASSFRGTSNYGYTF. The CDR3 DNA reads as TGTGCCAGCAGTTTCCGCGGGACATCTAACTATGGCTACACCTTC.

This sequence joins TRBV5-8 and TRBJ1-5, with D unclear. V gave up 6 bases and J gave up 5 bases, with 15 bases separating them. The CDR3 length is 14 residues. The germline V gene encodes CDR1 SGHTS and CDR2 YDEGEE. This CDR3 is CASTAINGDQPQHF. The CDR3 DNA reads TGTGCCAGCACCGCGATCAATGGCGATCAGCCCCAGCATTTT.

The rearrangement links TRBV12-3 or TRBV12-4 to TRBJ2-1; unclear D gene. The length of the CDR3 is 13 residues. V lost 7 bases and J lost 3, with 10 bases in between. The CDR3 region has the DNA TGTGCCAGCAAGGAGTCCAACTACAATGAGCAGTTCTTC. Its protein is CASKESNYNEQFF.

V and J are TRBV12-3 or TRBV12-4 and TRBJ2-7; D is uncertain. The CDR3 is made up of 15 amino acids. The V end lost 5 bases, the J end lost 2 bases, and 16 bases lay between the germline ends. The CDR3, as DNA: TGTGCCAGCAGTACCCATGGGCAGCCACCCTACGAGCAGTACTTC. Translating it yields CASSTHGQPPYEQYF.

This clonotype was counted a few times. The chain couples TRBV7-3 to TRBJ2-3; D perhaps matches TRBD1 (6 bases). The CDR3 consists of 14 residues. Trimming cost V 4 bases and J 4 bases, with 12 bases left between them. Germline values: CDR1 SGHTA, CDR2 FQGTGA. CDR3 protein: CASSSDRIADTQYF. The DNA of the CDR3 is TGTGCCAGCAGCTCCGACAGGATCGCAGATACGCAGTATTTT.

The chain is built from TRBV7-3 and TRBJ2-3; 8 bases are a match to TRBD2. Germline V gene data show CDR1 as SGHTA and CDR2 as FQGTGA. V lost 4 bases and J lost 2; bases outside the gene matches: 17. The CDR3 has 19 residues. CDR3 sequence: CASSSARGGGNLNTDTQYF. As DNA, the CDR3 is TGTGCCAGCAGCTCCGCTCGTGGCGGGGGGAATCTTAACACAGATACGCAGTATTTT.

The J gene is TRBJ2-1, the V gene TRBV29-1; TRBD2 matches 14 bases. With V trimmed by 6 bases and J by 8 bases, 6 bases remained unmatched. The germline V gene encodes CDR1 SQVTM and CDR2 ANQGSEA. The CDR3 spans 14 residues. CDR3 bases: TGCAGCGTGACCGGGACTAGCGGGAGCGATGAGCAGTTCTTC. Translating it yields CSVTGTSGSDEQFF.

V usage is TRBV12-3 or TRBV12-4 and J usage is TRBJ2-1; 10 bases line up with TRBD2. V was clipped by 7 bases and J by 4 bases; unmatched bases: 7. CDR3 length: 15 amino acids. CDR3 region: CASTGAGGLYNEQFF. CDR3 bases: TGTGCCAGCACCGGAGCGGGGGGGCTTTACAATGAGCAGTTCTTC.

CDR3 amino acids: CASMSLTGYEQYF. CDR3 sequence (DNA): TGTGCCAGCATGAGCCTTACAGGGTACGAGCAGTACTTC. V and J are TRBV2 and TRBJ2-7; D might be TRBD1 (6 bases). Germline CDR1 is SNHLY and CDR2 is FYNNEI. V was cut by 7 bases and J by 4 bases, with 14 bases left in between. This CDR3 has 13 amino acids.

Of note for this clonotype: The junction does not match germline at one end; this may be a read error. V usage is TRBV7-9 and J usage is TRBJ2-7; the D is unclear. The CDR3 length is 13 residues. Per the germline V gene, CDR1 is SEHNR and CDR2 is FQNEAQ (reference sequence). CDR3 in amino acids: CASDRAGSYGQYF. The CDR3 nucleotides read TGTGCCAGCGATCGGGCAGGATCCTACGGGCAGTACTTC.

In this sample, this clonotype turned up a few times. The chain links TRBV5-1 to TRBJ2-3; TRBD1 matches 8 bases. Trimming cost V 3 bases and J 0 bases; bases outside gene matches: 6. Germline CDR1 is SGHRS and CDR2 is YFSETQ. The CDR3 extends over 16 amino acids. CDR3 DNA sequence: TGCGCCAGCAGCTCCCCAGGGGGCTCTAGCACAGATACGCAGTATTTT. Its protein product is CASSSPGGSSTDTQYF.

This clonotype turned up a few times. The chain uses TRBV4-1 and TRBJ1-1, with D uncertain. The germline gives CDR1 MGHRA, CDR2 YSYEKL. V was trimmed by 1 base and J by 7 bases, leaving 7 bases between them. The CDR3 spans 12 residues. CDR3 bases: TGCGCCAGCAGCCAAGTCGGCAGTGAAGCTTTCTTT. Translating it yields CASSQVGSEAFF.

This chain connects TRBV4-2 to TRBJ2-5; D not certain. V gave up 0 bases and J gave up 5 bases, with 7 bases separating them. The CDR3 spans 13 residues. Per the germline V gene, CDR1 is LGHNA and CDR2 is YNFKEQ. The CDR3: CASSQEPTETQYF. CDR3 nucleotides: TGTGCCAGCAGCCAAGAACCTACGGAGACCCAGTACTTC.